This T cell receptor beta chain was found in a study of blood T cells in healthy people across ages. Study-wide results and limits: More naive CD4+ cells and higher diversity marked long-lived donors relative to aged donors. Donor CMV infection status was unknown, possibly confounding age-related changes in expanded clonotypes.

Combining a sample-barcoded 5' primer with a J-beta primer mix, a second PCR ran for about 6 to 12 cycles. Each TCR beta cDNA got a 12-nucleotide random molecular identifier. TCRdb reprocessed the 5' RACE reads with MiXCR, giving one entry per CDR3 protein. The repertoire consists of fewer than 800,000 distinct CDR3 sequences, with 25% occurring once and the leading ten covering roughly a tenth. Germline V gene sequence: CDR1 SQVTM, CDR2 ANQGSEA. J lost 7 bases, V lost 4 bases, and 8 bases had no gene match. The CDR3 sequence is 15 residues long. For this clonotype: Antigen: not known.

The data also belong to a second study, concerning T cells of mothers and their children. That report adds: Over five children and their three healthy Caucasian mothers were the donors.

The sample taken for sequencing was blood. The chain is built from TRBV29-1 and TRBJ2-1; 12 bases are shared with TRBD2. This sequence originates from a boy aged 5-17 years in good health. CDR3 loop: CSVVRASGGGNEQFF. As DNA, the CDR3 is TGCAGCGTTGTTAGGGCTAGCGGGGGGGGAAATGAGCAGTTCTTC.